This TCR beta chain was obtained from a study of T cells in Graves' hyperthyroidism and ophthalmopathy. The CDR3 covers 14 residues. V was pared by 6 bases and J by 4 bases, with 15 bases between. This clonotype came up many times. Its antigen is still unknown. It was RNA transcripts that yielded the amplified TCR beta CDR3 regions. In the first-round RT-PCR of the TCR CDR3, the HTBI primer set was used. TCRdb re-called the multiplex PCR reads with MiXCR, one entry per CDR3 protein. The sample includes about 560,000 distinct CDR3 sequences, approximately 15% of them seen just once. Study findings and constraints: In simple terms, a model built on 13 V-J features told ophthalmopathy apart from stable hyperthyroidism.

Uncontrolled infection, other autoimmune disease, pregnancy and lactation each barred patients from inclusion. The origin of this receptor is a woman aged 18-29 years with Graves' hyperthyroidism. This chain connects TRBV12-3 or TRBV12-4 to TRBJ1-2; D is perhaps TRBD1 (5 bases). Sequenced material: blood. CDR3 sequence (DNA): TGTGCCAGCAGGGGGGTGGGCCATCCCTATGGCTACACCTTC. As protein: CASRGVGHPYGYTF.